This T cell receptor beta chain was recovered during a study of type 1 and type 2 diabetes patients. Study context: Donors were type 1 diabetes, type 2 diabetes, or nondiabetic controls. Whole-study findings and limits: Between type 2 diabetes and control samples, V and J usage averaged approximately 0.97 correlation. In CD4+ and CD8+ T cells, type 2 diabetes diversity exceeded type 1.

This clonotype was detected ten times or more. Its antigen is unknown. The CDR3 extends over 15 amino acids. The germline V and J ends were trimmed by 0 bases and 2 bases, with 13 bases remaining between them. Germline V CDR1 and CDR2: GTSNPN, SVGIG (reference sequence). Standard classification criteria confirmed type 1 or type 2 diabetes in all patients. Amplification started from genomic DNA. The TCR beta CDR3 region was amplified using 30 forward and 13 reverse primers. TCRdb independently ran MiXCR on the multiplex PCR reads; one entry per CDR3 protein. The sample shows about 250,000 distinct CDR3 sequences, around 50% of them seen only once.

The receptor was isolated from a man aged 18 to 30 with type 2 diabetes. The chain employs TRBV30 and TRBJ2-5; D may be TRBD2 (5 bases). The specimen was peripheral blood mononuclear cells (PBMCs). CDR3 nucleotides: TGTGCCTGGAGTGTAACTGAGGGTGTTCAAGAGACCCAGTACTTC. Residues: CAWSVTEGVQETQYF.